Below are 32 T cell receptor beta chains sequenced from a single sample in a study of graft-versus-host responses after intestinal transplantation. Only in-frame clones appear in the TCRdb table, and some are missing; sequencing was by immunoSEQ multiplex PCR. The sample contains about 90,000 clones, approximately 94% of which appear only once. No antigens are known for them. The sequenced sample was unstimulated CD4+ T cells sorted from spleen or lymph node cells, obtained before transplant. All receptors come from a human donor who was the organ donor for an intestinal transplant.

CDR3 residues: CASSWAGGQGAYEQYF. The DNA of the CDR3 is TGTGCCAGCAGCTGGGCCGGGGGACAGGGAGCCTACGAGCAGTACTTC. This sequence joins TRBV7-2 and TRBJ2-5; 9 bases map to TRBD1. The J call may be faulty, since TRBJ2-7 better matches the DNA end. From germline, CDR1 is SGHTA and CDR2 FQGNSA. This CDR3 region has 16 residues.

The chain carries TRBV29-1 and TRBJ1-2, with 8 positions matching TRBD1. The germline V gene has CDR1 SQVTM and CDR2 ANQGSEA. The CDR3 has 14 amino acids. V gave up 4 bases and J gave up 4 bases; unmatched junction bases: 8. The CDR3 DNA follows: TGCAGCGTTGGGCAACGGGACAGGTCCTATGGCTACACCTTC. It is translated as CSVGQRDRSYGYTF.

This chain joins TRBV28 and TRBJ2-7; no clear D gene. V lost 6 bases and J 2 bases, leaving 11 bases between the germline ends. This CDR3 is 13 amino acids long. Germline assignment: CDR1 MDHEN and CDR2 SYDVKM. The chain's CDR3 is CASSTGLTYEQYF. CDR3 nucleotide sequence: TGTGCCAGCAGCACGGGCCTAACCTACGAGCAGTACTTC.

CDR3 coding DNA: TGTGCCAGCAGTTACTCGAGATGGGCCTCCTACGAGCAGTACTTC. This gives the protein CASSYSRWASYEQYF. This chain joins TRBV6-6 and TRBJ2-7, with no clear D. CDR3 length: 15 residues. Germline V gene lookup returns CDR1 MNHNY and CDR2 SVGAGI (reference sequence). V was cut by 0 bases and J by 0 bases, with 9 bases left in between.

The CDR3 region has the DNA TGCGCCAGCAGCCAAGGGAGCTCCTATAATTCACCCCTCCACTTT. Amino acid sequence: CASSQGSSYNSPLHF. The V gene is TRBV4-3, the J gene TRBJ1-6; D ambiguous. V lost 1 base and J lost 0, with 4 bases in between. This CDR3 comprises 15 residues. CDR1 and CDR2 from the germline V gene are LGHNA and YSLEER.

CDR3 in amino acids: CASSPSWTGELFF. The DNA for the CDR3 is TGTGCCAGCAGCCCTAGCTGGACCGGGGAGCTGTTTTTT. V is TRBV4-2 and J is TRBJ2-2, with a possible D match to TRBD2 (5 bases). The CDR3 sequence is 13 residues long. The germline V and J ends were trimmed by 4 bases and 5 bases, with 8 bases remaining between them. Germline loops: CDR1 LGHNA, CDR2 YNFKEQ.

CDR3 sequence: CASSNSKESWGVDTQYF. The CDR3, as DNA: TGTGCCAGCAGTAATTCGAAAGAATCATGGGGAGTGGATACGCAGTATTTT. The rearrangement joins TRBV7-6 to TRBJ2-3; D perhaps matches TRBD2 (5 bases). This CDR3 is 17 amino acids long. The V and J ends lost 6 bases and 6 bases respectively, with 25 bases between them. CDR1 and CDR2 (germline): SGHVS, FNYEAQ.

This rearrangement joins TRBV10-3 to TRBJ2-1; D is unclear. Germline V gives CDR1 ENHRY, CDR2 SYGVKD. With 10 bases removed from V and 5 bases from J, the gap between germline ends came to 9 bases. The CDR3 contains 11 residues. CDR3 coding DNA: TGTGCCACCCGCAAAGACAATGAGCAGTTCTTC. Translation gives CATRKDNEQFF.

The CDR3 loop reads CASSIKSGSEAFF. For the CDR3, the DNA is TGTGCCAGTAGTATAAAGTCGGGTTCTGAAGCTTTCTTT. This rearrangement joins TRBV19 to TRBJ1-1; D unclear. The CDR3 contains 13 residues. Trimming cost V 2 bases and J 6 bases, with 10 bases left between them. Germline values: CDR1 LNHDA, CDR2 SQIVND (reference sequence).

The chain carries TRBV6-5 and TRBJ1-1; 7 bases agree with TRBD1. There are 12 residues in the CDR3. V was pared by 6 bases and J by 9 bases, with 7 bases of the junction left unmatched. The germline CDR1 and CDR2 sequences are MNHEY and SVGAGI. The CDR3 region is CASSRDRVQAFF. The CDR3, as DNA: TGTGCCAGCAGCCGAGACAGGGTTCAAGCTTTCTTT.

V gene TRBV20-1 combines with J gene TRBJ1-2; no clear D. The CDR3 is 10 residues long. V shed 3 bases and J shed 6 bases, with 5 bases lying between them. Per the germline V gene, CDR1 is DFQATT and CDR2 is SNEGSKA (reference sequence). CDR3 region: CSARADGYTF. The CDR3 nucleotides read TGCAGTGCTAGGGCGGATGGCTACACCTTC.

This chain joins TRBV28 and TRBJ1-5; 9 nucleotides match TRBD1. V lost 6 bases to trimming and J lost 2 bases; unmatched junction nucleotides: 8. The CDR3 contains 16 residues. Germline loops: CDR1 MDHEN, CDR2 SYDVKM. The CDR3 DNA is TGTGCCAGCAGGCCACGGGGACAGGGTGGCAATCAGCCCCAGCATTTT. It specifies CASRPRGQGGNQPQHF. Variable domain in full (rest from reference TRBV28 and TRBJ1-5): DVKVTQSSRYLVKRTGEKVFLECVQDMDHENMFWYRQDPGLGLRLIYFSYDVKMKEKGDIPEGYSVSREKKERFSLILESASTNQTSMYLCASRPRGQGGNQPQHFGDGTRLSIL.

The rearrangement joins TRBV5-4 to TRBJ2-5; 10 nucleotides agree with TRBD2. The CDR3 has 14 amino acids. The trim removed 4 bases at V and 1 base at J, leaving 1 base unmatched. The germline gives CDR1 SGHNT, CDR2 YYREEE (reference sequence). CDR3 nucleotides: TGTGCCAGCAGCCGGACTAGCGGCCAAGAGACCCAGTACTTC. Its translation is CASSRTSGQETQYF.

V usage is TRBV19 and J usage is TRBJ1-5; 10 positions agree with TRBD1. Trimming cost V 8 bases and J 0 bases; bases outside gene matches: 7. Germline V gene sequence: CDR1 LNHDA, CDR2 SQIVND (reference sequence). This CDR3 contains 16 residues. CDR3 sequence: CASLRQGASSNQPQHF. CDR3 DNA sequence: TGTGCCAGTTTGAGACAGGGGGCATCTAGCAATCAGCCCCAGCATTTT.

The V call is TRBV6-5, the J call TRBJ2-7; D unresolved. Trimming removed 7 bases at V and 1 base at J, with 11 bases between. The CDR3 loop spans 13 amino acids. Germline loops: CDR1 MNHEY, CDR2 SVGAGI. The CDR3 region is CASKIEDSYEQYF. The CDR3 coding sequence is TGTGCCAGCAAAATAGAAGATTCCTACGAGCAGTACTTC.

The chain is built from TRBV5-1 and TRBJ2-7; perhaps D is TRBD1 or TRBD2 (6 bases each). CDR3 length: 13 residues. Germline V gene data show CDR1 as SGHRS and CDR2 as YFSETQ. V lost 6 bases and J 3 bases, leaving 13 bases between the germline ends. CDR3 loop: CASTMEGGYEQYF. The CDR3 coding sequence is TGCGCCAGCACTATGGAGGGGGGCTACGAGCAGTACTTC.

The rearrangement uses TRBV30 and TRBJ1-6, with D perhaps matching TRBD1 (6 bases). Trimming left V 7 bases short and J 8 bases short, with 18 bases between. Germline V gene sequence: CDR1 GTSNPN, CDR2 SVGIG (reference sequence). CDR3 size: 14 residues. The chain's CDR3 is CALSKQGLHSPLHF. DNA of the CDR3: TGTGCCTTATCGAAACAGGGTCTCCATTCACCCCTCCACTTT.

As DNA, the CDR3 is TGTGCCATCAGTGCAGTTAGCAATCAGCCCCAGCATTTT. As protein: CAISAVSNQPQHF. This chain connects TRBV10-3 to TRBJ1-5; D ambiguous. This CDR3 contains 13 residues. The germline CDR1 and CDR2 sequences are ENHRY and SYGVKD. V shed 4 bases and J shed 0 bases, with 4 bases lying between them.

V usage is TRBV25-1 and J usage is TRBJ1-2, with D hard to call. Germline V gives CDR1 MGHDK, CDR2 SYGVNS. This CDR3 has 12 amino acids. V was pared by 2 bases and J by 3 bases, with 4 bases between. The CDR3 protein is CASSEMYYGYTF. The CDR3, as DNA: TGTGCCAGCAGTGAAATGTACTATGGCTACACCTTC.

The chain combines TRBV6-1 with TRBJ1-5; D is ambiguous. The ends were cut back, 6 bases at V and 0 bases at J, with 6 bases in the middle. The CDR3 contains 13 residues. Looked up from germline, CDR1 is MNHNS and CDR2 is SASEGT. The CDR3 DNA reads TGTGCCAGCAGGCTATCTAGCAATCAGCCCCAGCATTTT. Translating gives CASRLSSNQPQHF.

V and J are TRBV9 and TRBJ1-5; D ambiguous. V was cut by 0 bases and J by 6 bases, with 10 bases left in between. The CDR3 is made up of 14 amino acids. Per germline, CDR1 SGDLS and CDR2 YYNGEE. The DNA for the CDR3 is TGTGCCAGCAGCGTAGATGCCTTGGGTCAGCCCCAGCATTTT. The encoded protein is CASSVDALGQPQHF.

V is TRBV18 and J is TRBJ1-5, with D unclear. This CDR3 has 16 residues. Germline CDR1 KGHSH, CDR2 LQKENI. Trimming pared 2 bases from V and 4 bases from J, leaving 15 bases between. The CDR3 loop reads CASSPSPGKWNQPQHF. The CDR3 region has the DNA TGTGCCAGCTCACCAAGTCCCGGGAAATGGAATCAGCCCCAGCATTTT.

This clone has only one observation. The chain is built from TRBV11-2 and TRBJ2-2, with 9 bases aligning to TRBD2. Looked up from germline, CDR1 is SGHAT and CDR2 is FQNNGV. V lost 5 bases to trimming and J lost 6 bases; unmatched junction nucleotides: 7. This CDR3 has 15 amino acids. The CDR3, as DNA: TGTGCCAGCAGCGCAGCGGGGGGCCCCGCCGGGGAGCTGTTTTTT. Protein sequence: CASSAAGGPAGELFF.

V is TRBV4-3 and J is TRBJ1-1, with 8 nucleotides matching TRBD1. The length of the CDR3 is 14 residues. CDR1 and CDR2 from the germline V gene are LGHNA and YSLEER. V was clipped by 2 bases and J by 4 bases; unmatched bases: 3. The CDR3 reads CASSQFTGGTEAFF. For the CDR3, the DNA is TGCGCCAGCAGCCAATTTACAGGGGGCACTGAAGCTTTCTTT.

The count of this clone is one. The V call is TRBV28, the J call TRBJ1-3; D gene unclear. In germline, CDR1 is MDHEN, CDR2 SYDVKM. Trimming shortened V by 3 bases and J by 1 base, and 7 bases separated the two germline ends. There are 14 residues in the CDR3. The CDR3, as DNA: TGTGCCAGCAGTTTTTCGGGATCTGGAAACACCATATATTTT. Translation gives CASSFSGSGNTIYF. Variable domain in full (rest from reference TRBV28 and TRBJ1-3): DVKVTQSSRYLVKRTGEKVFLECVQDMDHENMFWYRQDPGLGLRLIYFSYDVKMKEKGDIPEGYSVSREKKERFSLILESASTNQTSMYLCASSFSGSGNTIYFGEGSWLTVV.

The gene calls are TRBV11-3 and TRBJ2-7; D might be TRBD2 (6 bases). V was clipped by 5 bases and J by 5 bases, with 16 bases between them. Germline-derived CDR1 and CDR2 are SGHNT and YENEEA. The CDR3 has 14 residues. CDR3 in amino acids: CASSPHRGINEQYF. The CDR3 bases are TGTGCCAGCAGCCCACATCGGGGGATCAACGAGCAGTACTTC. The full variable domain, completed using reference TRBV11-3 and TRBJ2-7, is EAGVVQSPRYKIIEKKQPVAFWCNPISGHNTLYWYLQNLGQGPELLIRYENEEAVDDSQLPKDRFSAERLKGVDSTLKIQPAELGDSAVYLCASSPHRGINEQYFGPGTRLTVT.

The chain uses TRBV28 and TRBJ2-3; weak D call: TRBD1 (5 bases). V dropped 3 bases and J dropped 0 bases, with 13 bases sitting between them. Germline values: CDR1 MDHEN, CDR2 SYDVKM. The CDR3 has 16 residues. The CDR3 coding sequence is TGTGCCAGCAGTTTTAAGGGGATCTCTAGCACAGATACGCAGTATTTT. It specifies CASSFKGISSTDTQYF.

The J gene is TRBJ2-7, the V gene TRBV5-1, with 12 positions matching TRBD2. V shed 6 bases, J shed 7 bases, and the junction held 8 bases outside the gene matches. Per germline, CDR1 SGHRS and CDR2 YFSETQ. CDR3 length: 14 amino acids. Here the CDR3 DNA reads TGCGCCAGCACCTTCGGACTAGCGGGGCGAGAGCAGTACTTC. It specifies CASTFGLAGREQYF.

This chain connects TRBV7-8 to TRBJ1-3, with D tentatively TRBD1 (5 bases). This CDR3 comprises 16 residues. V was cut by 6 bases and J by 0 bases, with 15 bases left in between. In germline, CDR1 is SGHVS, CDR2 FQNEAQ. CDR3 residues: CASSTGWGSSGNTIYF. CDR3 bases: TGTGCCAGCAGTACCGGCTGGGGGAGCTCTGGAAACACCATATATTTT. Full variable domain (rest looked up from reference TRBV7-8 and TRBJ1-3): GAGVSQSPRYKVAKRGQDVALRCDPISGHVSLFWYQQALGQGPEFLTYFQNEAQLDKSGLPSDRFFAERPEGSVSTLKIQRTQQEDSAVYLCASSTGWGSSGNTIYFGEGSWLTVV.

The table lists this clone with a count of one. The V call is TRBV19, the J call TRBJ1-6; D may be TRBD1 (5 bases). V dropped 5 bases and J dropped 14 bases, with 19 bases sitting between them. From germline, CDR1 is LNHDA and CDR2 SQIVND (reference sequence). The CDR3 sequence is 14 residues long. DNA for the CDR3: TGTGCCAGTAGTGATACCGGGACCCTGCTCACCCTCCACTTT. The encoded protein is CASSDTGTLLTLHF.

The chain joins TRBV5-1 to TRBJ2-5; D is unclear. V was pared by 1 base and J by 5 bases, with 9 bases between. CDR1 and CDR2 from the germline V gene are SGHRS and YFSETQ. The CDR3 covers 13 residues. The CDR3 sequence: CASSLPSAETQYF. The DNA of the CDR3 is TGCGCCAGCAGCTTGCCCAGCGCCGAGACCCAGTACTTC.

CDR3 bases: TGTGCCAGTAGTATGGGGGGACACTCTGGGGCCAACGTCCTGACTTTC. Its translation: CASSMGGHSGANVLTF. The chain uses TRBV19 and TRBJ2-6; D tentatively reads TRBD1 or TRBD2 (6 bases each). The CDR3 sequence is 16 residues long. Germline values: CDR1 LNHDA, CDR2 SQIVND (reference sequence). The ends were cut back, 3 bases at V and 0 bases at J, with 9 bases in the middle. Full variable domain (remainder filled in from reference TRBV19 and TRBJ2-6): DGGITQSPKYLFRKEGQNVTLSCEQNLNHDAMYWYRQDPGQGLRLIYYSQIVNDFQKGDIAEGYSVSREKKESFPLTVTSAQKNPTAFYLCASSMGGHSGANVLTFGAGSRLTVL.